These 8 T cell receptor beta chains were all obtained from the same sample, sequenced in a study of blood T cell repertoires in COVID-19. The method was immunoSEQ multiplex PCR; TCRdb's version includes in-frame clones alone and lacks a portion of them. This table has 200,000 to 250,000 clones, around 80% appearing once. Sequenced sample: peripheral blood. The source is a woman aged 40 to 50 with acute or convalescent COVID-19.

The V call is TRBV3-1 (or the pseudogene TRBV3-2), the J call TRBJ1-2; 8 positions agree with TRBD1. CDR3 length equals 19 residues. With 1 base clipped from V and 0 bases from J, the junction kept 13 bases outside the gene matches. In germline, CDR1 is LGHDT, CDR2 YNNKEL (reference sequence). The CDR3 spells CASSQGENRGGLSNYGYTF. In DNA form, the CDR3 reads TGTGCCAGCAGCCAAGGGGAGAACAGGGGGGGCCTCTCTAACTATGGCTACACCTTC.

The chain combines TRBV27 with TRBJ1-1; D not certain. The CDR3 is 14 amino acids. Germline assignment: CDR1 MNHEY and CDR2 SMNVEV (reference sequence). The V end lost 0 bases, the J end lost 4 bases, and 9 bases lay between the germline ends. DNA of the CDR3: TGTGCCAGCAGTTTATCGGCGGCGATCACTGAAGCTTTCTTT. Translation: CASSLSAAITEAFF.

Worth noting for this clone: The sample contains more than one DNA sequence encoding this CDR3. The rearrangement joins TRBV5-1 to TRBJ1-1; D might be TRBD1 (5 bases). The germline V gene has CDR1 SGHRS and CDR2 YFSETQ. V was clipped by 3 bases and J by 3 bases, with 12 bases between them. CDR3 size: 14 residues. In DNA form, the CDR3 reads TGCGCCAGCAGCTCGGCGGGGGGTTACACTGAAGCTTTCTTT. Protein product: CASSSAGGYTEAFF.

This sequence joins TRBV15 and TRBJ2-1; 9 bases line up with TRBD2. Looked up from germline, CDR1 is LNHNV and CDR2 is YYDKDF (reference sequence). This CDR3 region has 15 residues. The junction had 5 bases not matched to a gene; V was cut back by 7 bases and J by 1 base. CDR3 in amino acids: CATNVAGESYNEQFF. The DNA of the CDR3 is TGTGCCACCAATGTAGCGGGAGAGTCCTACAATGAGCAGTTCTTC.

This clone showed up just once. In DNA, the CDR3 is TGTGCCAGCAGTTACTCGAGGGTAGCCGGAGATGGCTACACCTTC. It codes for CASSYSRVAGDGYTF. The chain carries TRBV6-6 and TRBJ1-2, with D unresolved. Germline V lookup: CDR1 MNHNY, CDR2 SVGAGI (reference sequence). V was clipped by 0 bases and J by 6 bases, with 14 bases between them. The CDR3 is 15 residues long.

The gene calls are TRBV5-1 and TRBJ1-1; the match to TRBD1 covers 12 bases. This CDR3 is 16 amino acids long. CDR1 is SGHRS, CDR2 YFSETQ, per germline. Trimming removed 1 base from V and 6 bases from J; junction bases left unmatched: 7. CDR3 in amino acids: CASSLNPGTGGSEAFF. CDR3 sequence (DNA): TGCGCCAGCAGCTTGAATCCCGGGACAGGGGGCTCTGAAGCTTTCTTT.

The chain is built from TRBV5-1 and TRBJ2-7; D might be TRBD2 (6 bases). Per germline, CDR1 SGHRS and CDR2 YFSETQ. With 4 bases removed from V and 1 base from J, the gap between germline ends came to 18 bases. The CDR3 has 16 residues. The CDR3, as DNA: TGCGCCAGCAGCCCTCCGCAGGGAGGTCGATCCTACGAGCAGTACTTC. It yields the protein CASSPPQGGRSYEQYF.

The chain joins TRBV3-1 (or the pseudogene TRBV3-2) to TRBJ2-1, with TRBD2 identical over 7 bases. Per the germline V gene, CDR1 is LGHDT and CDR2 is YNNKEL (reference sequence). The CDR3 is 17 amino acids. V lost 0 bases and J lost 0; bases outside the gene matches: 5. This CDR3 reads CASSQDHTSDSYNEQFF. DNA for the CDR3: TGTGCCAGCAGCCAAGATCATACTAGCGACTCCTACAATGAGCAGTTCTTC.